This paragraph reports one T cell receptor beta chain. The antigen remains undetermined. This sample stems from a study of OX40 agonist ivuxolimab in advanced cancers. Study-level information: Ivuxolimab, which patients received intravenously every 2 weeks, was dosed at 0.01 to 10 mg/kg. People who had prior anti-PD-1, anti-PD-L1 or anti-CTLA-4 therapy could take part, and around 39% had some.

The study's findings and limits: Mean expanded clone counts were higher in CD8+ than CD4+ T cells. Antigen specificity was not determined for the expanded peripheral T cells.

Germline assignment: CDR1 SGHRS and CDR2 YFSETQ. There are 14 residues in the CDR3. V gave up 4 bases and J gave up 6 bases; unmatched junction bases: 5. TCRdb's copy holds only in-frame clones and misses some; the assay was immunoSEQ multiplex PCR. The table includes approximately 77,000 clones, around four fifths detected once. The source of this sequence is an adult with an advanced solid tumor such as melanoma, head and neck, liver or kidney cancer. This rearrangement joins TRBV5-1 to TRBJ2-2; 8 bases fit TRBD1. Here the sequenced sample was CD4+ or CD8+ T cells sorted from blood, taken in a trial of the OX40 agonist ivuxolimab. As DNA, the CDR3 is TGCGCCAGCAGCCCCTGGACAGGGTCCGGGGAGCTGTTTTTT. Residues: CASSPWTGSGELFF.